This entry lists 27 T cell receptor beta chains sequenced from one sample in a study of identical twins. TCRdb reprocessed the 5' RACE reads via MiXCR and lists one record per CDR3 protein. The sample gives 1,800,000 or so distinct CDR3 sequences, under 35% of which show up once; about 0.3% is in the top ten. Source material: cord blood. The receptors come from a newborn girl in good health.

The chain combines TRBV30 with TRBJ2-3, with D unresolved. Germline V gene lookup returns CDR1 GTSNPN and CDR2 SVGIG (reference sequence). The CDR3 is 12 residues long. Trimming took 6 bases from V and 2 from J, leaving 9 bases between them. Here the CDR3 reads CACEDPTDTQYF. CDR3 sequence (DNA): TGTGCCTGCGAAGACCCCACAGATACGCAGTATTTT.

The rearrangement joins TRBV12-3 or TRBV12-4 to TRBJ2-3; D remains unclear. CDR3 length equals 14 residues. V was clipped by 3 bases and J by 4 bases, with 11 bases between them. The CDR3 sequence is CASSFALPPDTQYF. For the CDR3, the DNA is TGTGCCAGCAGTTTTGCCCTACCACCAGATACGCAGTATTTT.

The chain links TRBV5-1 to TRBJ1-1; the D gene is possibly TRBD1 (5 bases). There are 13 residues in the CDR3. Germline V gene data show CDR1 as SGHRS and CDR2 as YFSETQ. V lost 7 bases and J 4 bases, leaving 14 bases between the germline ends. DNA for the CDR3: TGCGCCAGCCAACCCACAGGCGGCACTGAAGCTTTCTTT. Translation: CASQPTGGTEAFF.

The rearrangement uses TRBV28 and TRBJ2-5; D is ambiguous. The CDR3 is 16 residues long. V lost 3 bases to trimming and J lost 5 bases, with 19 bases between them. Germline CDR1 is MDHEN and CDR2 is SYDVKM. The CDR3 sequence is CASSFNDGTKGETQYF. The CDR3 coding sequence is TGTGCCAGCAGTTTCAATGACGGAACTAAAGGGGAGACCCAGTACTTC.

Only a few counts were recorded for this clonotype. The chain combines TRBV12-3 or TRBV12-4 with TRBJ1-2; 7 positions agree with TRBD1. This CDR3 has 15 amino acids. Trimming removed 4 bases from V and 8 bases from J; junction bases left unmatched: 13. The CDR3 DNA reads TGTGCCAGCAGTTCCGAAGACAGGGTTCACGCGGGCTACACCTTC. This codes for CASSSEDRVHAGYTF.

CDR3 nucleotides: TGTGCCAGCAGTACAATAGCGGGCTCCTACAATGAGCAGTTCTTC. It is translated as CASSTIAGSYNEQFF. This chain joins TRBV12-3 or TRBV12-4 and TRBJ2-1; 7 positions agree with TRBD2. The V and J ends lost 5 bases and 0 bases, in that order; junction bases with no gene match: 4. The CDR3 sequence is 15 residues long.

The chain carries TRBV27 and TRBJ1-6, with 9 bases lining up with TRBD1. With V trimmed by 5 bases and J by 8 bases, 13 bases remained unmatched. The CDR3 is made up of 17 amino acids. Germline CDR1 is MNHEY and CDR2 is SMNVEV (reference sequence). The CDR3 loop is CASSRTGAFEGYSPLHF. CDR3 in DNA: TGTGCCAGCAGTAGGACAGGGGCATTCGAGGGGTATTCACCCCTCCACTTT.

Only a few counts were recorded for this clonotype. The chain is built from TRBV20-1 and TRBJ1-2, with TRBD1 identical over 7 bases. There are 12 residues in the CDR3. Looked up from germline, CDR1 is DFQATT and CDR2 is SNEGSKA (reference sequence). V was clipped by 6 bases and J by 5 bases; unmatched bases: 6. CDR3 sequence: CSATGTEYGYTF. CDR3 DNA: TGCAGTGCCACCGGGACAGAATATGGCTACACCTTC.

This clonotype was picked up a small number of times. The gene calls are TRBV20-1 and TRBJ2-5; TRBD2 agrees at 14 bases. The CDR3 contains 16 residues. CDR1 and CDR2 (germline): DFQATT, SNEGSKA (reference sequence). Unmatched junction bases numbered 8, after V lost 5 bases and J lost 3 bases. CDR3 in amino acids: CSASDWTSGRKETQYF. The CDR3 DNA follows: TGCAGTGCTTCCGACTGGACTAGCGGGAGGAAAGAGACCCAGTACTTC.

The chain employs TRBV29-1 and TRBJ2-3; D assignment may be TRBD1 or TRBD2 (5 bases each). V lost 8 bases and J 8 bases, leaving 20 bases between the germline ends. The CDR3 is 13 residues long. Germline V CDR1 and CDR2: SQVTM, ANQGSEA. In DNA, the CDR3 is TGCAGCTCCGGGACCCCGGCAATTGGTACGCAGTATTTT. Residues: CSSGTPAIGTQYF.

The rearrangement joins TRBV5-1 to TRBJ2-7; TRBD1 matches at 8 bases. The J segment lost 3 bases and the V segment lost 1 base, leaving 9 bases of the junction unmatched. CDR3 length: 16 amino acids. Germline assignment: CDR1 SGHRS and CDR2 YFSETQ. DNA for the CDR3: TGCGCCAGCAGCTTGACCCCACTTACAGGGGGCTACGAGCAGTACTTC. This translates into CASSLTPLTGGYEQYF.

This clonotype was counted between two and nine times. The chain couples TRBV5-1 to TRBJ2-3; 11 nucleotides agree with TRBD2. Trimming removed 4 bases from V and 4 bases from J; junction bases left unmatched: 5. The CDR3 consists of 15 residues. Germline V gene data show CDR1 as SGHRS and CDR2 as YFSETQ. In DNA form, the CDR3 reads TGCGCCAGCAGCGTAGGACTAGCGGGCCCAGATACGCAGTATTTT. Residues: CASSVGLAGPDTQYF.

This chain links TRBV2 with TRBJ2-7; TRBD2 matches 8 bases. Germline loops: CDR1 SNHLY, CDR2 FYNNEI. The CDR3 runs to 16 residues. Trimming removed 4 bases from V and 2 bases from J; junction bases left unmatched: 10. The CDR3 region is CASSAIMAGGTYEQYF. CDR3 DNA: TGTGCCAGCAGTGCTATAATGGCGGGAGGCACCTACGAGCAGTACTTC.

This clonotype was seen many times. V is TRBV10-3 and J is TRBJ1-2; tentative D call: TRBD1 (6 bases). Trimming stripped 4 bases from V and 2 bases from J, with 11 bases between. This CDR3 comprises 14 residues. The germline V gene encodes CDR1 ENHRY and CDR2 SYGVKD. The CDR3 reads CAISAGATNYGYTF. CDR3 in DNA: TGTGCCATCAGTGCAGGGGCGACAAACTATGGCTACACCTTC.

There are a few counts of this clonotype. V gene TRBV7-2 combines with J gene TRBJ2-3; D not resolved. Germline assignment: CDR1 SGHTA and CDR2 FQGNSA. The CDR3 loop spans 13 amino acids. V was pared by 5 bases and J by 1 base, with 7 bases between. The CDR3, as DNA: TGTGCCAGCAGCGGGTACGGCACAGATACGCAGTATTTT. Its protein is CASSGYGTDTQYF.

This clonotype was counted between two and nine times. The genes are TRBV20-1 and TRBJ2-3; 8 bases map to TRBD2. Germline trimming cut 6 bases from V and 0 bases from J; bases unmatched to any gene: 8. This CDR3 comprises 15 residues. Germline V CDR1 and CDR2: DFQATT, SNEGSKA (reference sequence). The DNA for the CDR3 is TGCAGTGCCGCACTAGCGGCCACTAGCACAGATACGCAGTATTTT. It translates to CSAALAATSTDTQYF.

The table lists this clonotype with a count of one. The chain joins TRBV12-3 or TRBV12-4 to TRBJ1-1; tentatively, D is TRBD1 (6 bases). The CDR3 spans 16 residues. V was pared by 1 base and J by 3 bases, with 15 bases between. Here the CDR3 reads CASSLGTGILDTEAFF. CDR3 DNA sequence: TGTGCCAGCAGTTTAGGTACAGGGATATTGGACACTGAAGCTTTCTTT.

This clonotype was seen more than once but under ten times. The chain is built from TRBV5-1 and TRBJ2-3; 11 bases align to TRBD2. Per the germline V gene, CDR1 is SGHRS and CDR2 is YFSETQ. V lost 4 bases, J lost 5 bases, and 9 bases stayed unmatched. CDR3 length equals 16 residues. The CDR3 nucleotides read TGCGCCAGCAGCCTGACTAGCGGGATAGTGAAAGATACGCAGTATTTT. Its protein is CASSLTSGIVKDTQYF.

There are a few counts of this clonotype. CDR3 in DNA: TGTGCCAGCAGAAAGCGGGATTCCAACCTCCAGTTCTTC. It is translated as CASRKRDSNLQFF. The chain uses TRBV2 and TRBJ2-1, with 7 bases that match TRBD2. Per the germline V gene, CDR1 is SNHLY and CDR2 is FYNNEI. V dropped 6 bases and J dropped 13; count of bases not matched to a gene: 12. The CDR3 is 13 residues long.

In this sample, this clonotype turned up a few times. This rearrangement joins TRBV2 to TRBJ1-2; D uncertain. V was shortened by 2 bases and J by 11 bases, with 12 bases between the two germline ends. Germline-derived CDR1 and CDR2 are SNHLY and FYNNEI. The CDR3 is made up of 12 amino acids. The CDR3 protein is CASSEIPFRYTF. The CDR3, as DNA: TGTGCCAGCAGTGAAATCCCCTTCCGTTACACCTTC. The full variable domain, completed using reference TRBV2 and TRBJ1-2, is EPEVTQTPSHQVTQMGQEVILRCVPISNHLYFYWYRQILGQKVEFLVSFYNNEISEKSEIFDDQFSVERPDGSNFTLKIRSTKLEDSAMYFCASSEIPFRYTFGSGTRLTVV.

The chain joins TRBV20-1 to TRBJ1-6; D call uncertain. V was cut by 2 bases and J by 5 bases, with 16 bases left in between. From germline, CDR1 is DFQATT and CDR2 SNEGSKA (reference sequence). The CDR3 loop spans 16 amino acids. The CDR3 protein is CSARPIWAGDNSPLHF. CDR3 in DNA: TGCAGTGCTAGACCAATTTGGGCCGGAGATAATTCACCCCTCCACTTT.

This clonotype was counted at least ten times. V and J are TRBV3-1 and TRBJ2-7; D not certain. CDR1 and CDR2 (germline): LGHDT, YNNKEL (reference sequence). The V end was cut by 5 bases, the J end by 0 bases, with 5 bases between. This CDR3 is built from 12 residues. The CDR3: CASSRSSYEQYF. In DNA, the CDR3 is TGTGCCAGCAGCAGGAGCTCCTACGAGCAGTACTTC.

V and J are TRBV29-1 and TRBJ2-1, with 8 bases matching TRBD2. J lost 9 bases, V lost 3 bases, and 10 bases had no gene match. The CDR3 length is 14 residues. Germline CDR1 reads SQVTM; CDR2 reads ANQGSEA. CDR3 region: CSVDGREGRAEQFF. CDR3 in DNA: TGCAGCGTTGATGGTCGGGAGGGCCGGGCTGAGCAGTTCTTC.

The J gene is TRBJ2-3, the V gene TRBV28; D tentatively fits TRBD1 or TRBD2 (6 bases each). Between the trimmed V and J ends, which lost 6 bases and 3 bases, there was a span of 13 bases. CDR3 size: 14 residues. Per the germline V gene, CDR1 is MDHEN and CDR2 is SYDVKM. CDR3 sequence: CASSLGGWTDTQYF. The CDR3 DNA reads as TGTGCCAGCAGCCTGGGGGGCTGGACAGATACGCAGTATTTT.

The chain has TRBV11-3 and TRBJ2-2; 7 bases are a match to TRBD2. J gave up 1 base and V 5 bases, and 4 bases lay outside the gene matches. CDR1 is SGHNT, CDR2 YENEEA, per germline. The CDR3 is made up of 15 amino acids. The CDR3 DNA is TGTGCCAGCAGCACGACTAGCCTGAACACCGGGGAGCTGTTTTTT. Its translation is CASSTTSLNTGELFF.

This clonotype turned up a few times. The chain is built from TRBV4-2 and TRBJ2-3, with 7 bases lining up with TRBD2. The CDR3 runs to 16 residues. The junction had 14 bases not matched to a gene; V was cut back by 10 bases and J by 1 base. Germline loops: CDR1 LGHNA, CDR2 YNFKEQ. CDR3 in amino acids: CATSPSTSRRTDTQYF. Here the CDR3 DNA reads TGTGCCACCTCTCCCTCGACTAGCCGCCGCACAGATACGCAGTATTTT.

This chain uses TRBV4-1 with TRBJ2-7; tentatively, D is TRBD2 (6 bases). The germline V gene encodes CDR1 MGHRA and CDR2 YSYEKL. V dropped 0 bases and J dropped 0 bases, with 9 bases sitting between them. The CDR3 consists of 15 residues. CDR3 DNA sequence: TGCGCCAGCAGCCAAGATCGGGAGTCCTCCTACGAGCAGTACTTC. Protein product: CASSQDRESSYEQYF.